These T cell receptor beta chains were read from a single sample in a study of blood T cell repertoires in COVID-19. Assay: immunoSEQ multiplex PCR; the TCRdb copy retains only in-frame clones and omits some. The sample contains 200,000 to 250,000 clones, 75% to 85% of which appear only once. The sequenced sample consisted of peripheral blood. These receptors originate from a woman between 50 and 59 years old with acute or convalescent COVID-19. CDR3s include the opening cysteine and the closing phenylalanine or tryptophan. Fields, in order: V gene, D gene, clone size, J gene, CDR3 protein, CDR3 DNA. A D gene is named only where the DNA matches it firmly. Where a row states a size, it is once, few, many or the class of an expanded clone; other rows omit it.

TRBV18	-	few	TRBJ2-4	CASSGGTLAKNIQYF	TGTGCCAGCTCAGGGGGGACCTTAGCCAAAAACATTCAGTACTTC
TRBV27	-	once	TRBJ2-2	CASSFLGGTGELFF	TGTGCCAGCAGTTTTTTGGGGGGCACCGGGGAGCTGTTTTTT
TRBV30	-	-	TRBJ2-5	CAWSVPDTIQETQYF	TGTGCCTGGAGTGTCCCGGACACCATACAAGAGACCCAGTACTTC
TRBV7-2	-	-	TRBJ2-3	CASSSPSADTQYF	TGTGCCAGCAGCTCCCCGAGTGCAGATACGCAGTATTTT
TRBV29-1	TRBD1	once	TRBJ1-1	CSVAGGAANTEAFF	TGCAGCGTTGCAGGGGGCGCGGCGAACACTGAAGCTTTCTTT
TRBV18	-	-	TRBJ2-7	CASSPGHPYEQYF	TGTGCCAGCTCACCTGGACATCCCTACGAGCAGTACTTC
TRBV14	-	-	TRBJ1-3	CASSPGVRSGNTIYF	TGTGCCAGCAGCCCGGGGGTCCGCTCTGGAAACACCATATATTTT
TRBV19	-	-	TRBJ2-3	CASSMSGTDTQYF	TGTGCCAGTAGTATGTCCGGGACAGATACGCAGTATTTT
TRBV7-2	TRBD2	-	TRBJ2-3	CASSPSGGRRDTQYF	TGTGCCAGCAGCCCATCGGGGGGGCGTAGAGATACGCAGTATTTT
TRBV11-2	TRBD2	few	TRBJ2-3	CASSFGGLVIVDTQYF	TGTGCCAGCAGCTTCGGGGGACTAGTCATCGTAGATACGCAGTATTTT
TRBV12-2	-	few	TRBJ2-1	CASRSPFTSGPYNEQFF	TGTGCAAGTCGCTCCCCCTTTACTAGCGGTCCCTACAATGAGCAGTTCTTC
TRBV3-1/TRBV3-2	-	few	TRBJ1-2	CASSQGPPWQRYGYTF	TGTGCCAGCAGCCAAGGCCCCCCATGGCAGAGGTATGGCTACACCTTC
TRBV6-2/TRBV6-3	TRBD1	-	TRBJ1-4	CASSYSPGTAGWLFF	TGTGCCAGCAGTTACTCCCCCGGGACAGCAGGATGGCTGTTTTTT
TRBV11-2	TRBD1	once	TRBJ2-7	CASSLGGGQGSFGYEQYF	TGTGCCAGCAGCTTAGGGGGGGGACAGGGGTCCTTTGGGTACGAGCAGTACTTC
TRBV15	-	-	TRBJ1-5	CATSSVPGDQPQHF	TGTGCCACCAGCAGTGTCCCGGGTGATCAGCCCCAGCATTTT
TRBV21-1	-	-	TRBJ2-5	CASIKFLRVGQETQYF	TGTGCCAGCATCAAATTTTTGAGGGTTGGGCAAGAGACCCAGTACTTC
TRBV4-2	TRBD1	-	TRBJ2-2	CASSQGDRARAGELFF	TGTGCCAGCAGCCAGGGGGACAGGGCGAGGGCCGGGGAGCTGTTTTTT
TRBV5-4	-	-	TRBJ2-3	CASRAVSEDTQYF	TGTGCCAGCAGGGCGGTATCGGAAGATACGCAGTATTTT
TRBV6-5	-	few	TRBJ2-2	CASSYRQGELFF	TGTGCCAGCAGTTATAGACAGGGGGAGCTGTTTTTT
TRBV19	TRBD2	-	TRBJ2-5	CASSIRTSGLGTQYF	TGTGCCAGTAGTATACGGACTAGCGGCCTCGGGACCCAGTACTTC
TRBV7-9	-	-	TRBJ1-1	CASSLKAGMNTEAFF	TGTGCCAGCAGCTTAAAGGCAGGGATGAACACTGAAGCTTTCTTT
TRBV25-1	-	once	TRBJ2-5	CASSDQRTEETQYF	TGTGCCAGCAGTGACCAGAGGACAGAAGAGACCCAGTACTTC
TRBV19	-	-	TRBJ2-2	CASIGGYSGELFF	TGTGCCAGTATTGGGGGGTATAGCGGGGAGCTGTTTTTT
TRBV7-9	TRBD2	-	TRBJ2-1	CASGTSGSYNEQFF	TGTGCCAGCGGCACTAGCGGGAGCTACAATGAGCAGTTCTTC
TRBV9	TRBD1	-	TRBJ1-4	CASSSGTVSEKLFF	TGTGCCAGCAGTTCCGGGACAGTGAGTGAAAAACTGTTTTTT
TRBV1	-	-	TRBJ2-3	CTSSQLAGGVPTDTQYF	TGCACCAGCAGCCAACTAGCGGGAGGGGTCCCCACAGATACGCAGTATTTT
TRBV5-1	TRBD1	-	TRBJ1-2	CASSYGGRQGNNYGYTF	TGCGCCAGCAGCTATGGGGGGAGACAGGGGAACAACTATGGCTACACCTTC
TRBV27	-	-	TRBJ1-2	CASANKANYGYTF	TGTGCCTCAGCGAACAAAGCTAACTATGGCTACACCTTC
TRBV19	-	-	TRBJ1-2	CASKGTPGESYGYTF	TGTGCCAGTAAGGGTACTCCGGGAGAAAGCTATGGCTACACCTTC
TRBV19	-	-	TRBJ2-1	CASSIGIGASDTYNEQFF	TGTGCCAGTAGTATAGGGATAGGGGCTAGCGACACCTACAATGAGCAGTTCTTC
TRBV10-1	-	-	TRBJ2-2	CASSPGTMELFF	TGCGCCAGCAGCCCCGGGACAATGGAGCTGTTTTTT
TRBV30	TRBD1	-	TRBJ1-2	CAWSGGQGFFGYTF	TGTGCCTGGAGTGGCGGACAGGGTTTTTTTGGCTACACCTTC
TRBV10-3	TRBD1	-	TRBJ1-1	CAISETGALNTEAFF	TGTGCCATCAGTGAGACAGGGGCCTTGAACACTGAAGCTTTCTTT
TRBV4-1	-	-	TRBJ2-5	CASSLRSGQETQYF	TGCGCCAGCAGCCTGAGGTCCGGACAAGAGACCCAGTACTTC
TRBV6-5	-	-	TRBJ1-2	CASSYRPATYGYTF	TGTGCCAGCAGTTACCGGCCAGCGACCTATGGCTACACCTTC
TRBV30	TRBD2	-	TRBJ2-5	CAWSAVRGVVETQYF	TGTGCCTGGAGTGCCGTTCGGGGGGTGGTGGAGACCCAGTACTTC
TRBV21-1	-	-	TRBJ2-1	CASSLKGSAGGPIGEQFF	TGTGCCAGCAGCCTTAAAGGGAGTGCGGGAGGGCCTATTGGTGAGCAGTTCTTC
TRBV28	-	-	TRBJ1-1	CASRSTVWPGVIENTEAFF	TGTGCCAGCAGATCGACAGTTTGGCCGGGGGTCATAGAGAACACTGAAGCTTTCTTT
TRBV6-5	-	-	TRBJ1-2	CASSYARRSGYTF	TGTGCCAGCAGTTACGCTAGACGGTCGGGCTACACCTTC
TRBV10-3	TRBD1	-	TRBJ1-4	CAIRQGADNEKLFF	TGTGCCATCAGGCAGGGGGCGGATAATGAAAAACTGTTTTTT
TRBV23-1	-	-	TRBJ2-7	CASRDSSTPGQYF	TGCGCCAGCAGGGACAGCTCAACTCCCGGGCAGTACTTC
TRBV5-1	-	-	TRBJ2-1	CASSLLDNDNEQFF	TGCGCCAGCAGCCTGTTGGACAATGACAATGAGCAGTTCTTC
TRBV7-7	TRBD1	-	TRBJ2-5	CASSFGQGLVETQYF	TGTGCTAGCAGCTTCGGACAGGGGTTGGTAGAGACCCAGTACTTC
TRBV11-2	-	-	TRBJ2-7	CASSLTRVGYEQYF	TGTGCCAGCAGCTTAACCAGGGTGGGCTACGAGCAGTACTTC